Listed here are 24 T cell receptor beta chains from one sample, sequenced in a study of cytomegalovirus exposure and HLA in healthy donors. The PCR had 60 Vbeta and 13 Jbeta primers. TCRdb's table, derived via immunoSEQ multiplex PCR, lists solely in-frame clones and lacks some. The table records about 80,000 clones, over 60% of them present only once. The source material was PBMCs. The source is a male donor in good health and CMV-seropositive.

Concerning this clone itself: In the same sample, other DNA sequences code for this CDR3. This rearrangement joins TRBV7-9 to TRBJ1-2, with D uncertain. Per germline, CDR1 SEHNR and CDR2 FQNEAQ (reference sequence). The germline V and J ends were trimmed by 5 bases and 1 base, with 8 bases remaining between them. CDR3 length equals 13 residues. CDR3 sequence reads: CASSLGGNYGYTF. The CDR3, as DNA: TGTGCCAGCAGCCTTGGAGGTAACTATGGCTACACCTTC.

V gene TRBV29-1 combines with J gene TRBJ2-7; D is unresolved. Looked up from germline, CDR1 is SQVTM and CDR2 is ANQGSEA. CDR3 size: 12 residues. The germline V and J ends were trimmed by 7 bases and 1 base, with 11 bases remaining between them. Here the CDR3 reads CSAQASSYEQYF. The CDR3 bases are TGCAGCGCCCAAGCATCGTCCTACGAGCAGTACTTC.

V gene TRBV5-6 combines with J gene TRBJ2-1; 7 positions agree with TRBD1. The germline V gene has CDR1 SGHDT and CDR2 YYEEEE. After removal of 6 bases from V and 3 bases from J, the junction contained 9 bases not matched to a gene. The CDR3 length is 15 residues. The CDR3 loop is CASTEQGRLYNEQFF. The DNA for the CDR3 is TGTGCCAGCACCGAACAGGGGCGCCTCTACAATGAGCAGTTCTTC. Combining the CDR3 with reference TRBV5-6 and TRBJ2-1 gives the whole variable domain DAGVTQSPTHLIKTRGQQVTLRCSPKSGHDTVSWYQQALGQGPQFIFQYYEEEERQRGNFPDRFSGHQFPNYSSELNVNALLLGDSALYLCASTEQGRLYNEQFFGPGTRLTVL.

CDR3 region: CASSEGERGGADTQYF. The DNA of the CDR3 is TGTGCCAGCAGTGAAGGGGAGCGGGGGGGCGCAGATACGCAGTATTTT. This chain links TRBV6-1 with TRBJ2-3; 10 bases map to TRBD2. The CDR3 sequence is 16 residues long. The J segment lost 4 bases and the V segment lost 1 base, leaving 5 bases of the junction unmatched. Germline CDR1 reads MNHNS; CDR2 reads SASEGT.

This clone was recorded once. The rearrangement links TRBV6-1 to TRBJ2-5, with TRBD2 as a possible D gene (6 bases). CDR1 is MNHNS, CDR2 SASEGT, per germline. The CDR3 sequence is 15 residues long. The V end lost 4 bases, the J end lost 5 bases, and 17 bases lay between the germline ends. Written as DNA, the CDR3 is TGTGCCAGCAGTGGAGCGACGGGAGTCTTGGAGACCCAGTACTTC. As protein: CASSGATGVLETQYF.

This clone was seen a few times. The CDR3 sequence: CASSLIRGTGGYEQYF. As DNA, the CDR3 is TGTGCCAGCAGCTTAATTCGTGGGACAGGGGGCTATGAGCAGTACTTC. V gene TRBV7-9 combines with J gene TRBJ2-7; 12 bases match TRBD1. Germline loops: CDR1 SEHNR, CDR2 FQNEAQ (reference sequence). The CDR3 runs 16 residues. V lost 2 bases, J lost 7 bases, and 9 bases stayed unmatched.

For the CDR3, the DNA is TGTGCCAGCAGCTTAGCTAGGGGGCTGGAGACCCAGTACTTC. Residues: CASSLARGLETQYF. The chain carries TRBV7-2 and TRBJ2-5, with 7 bases aligning to TRBD1. The ends lost 0 bases at V and 5 bases at J; junction bases unmatched: 3. Germline CDR1 is SGHTA and CDR2 is FQGNSA. The length of the CDR3 is 14 residues. Complete variable domain (other parts from reference TRBV7-2 and TRBJ2-5): GAGVSQSPSNKVTEKGKDVELRCDPISGHTALYWYRQSLGQGLEFLIYFQGNSAPDKSGLPSDRFSAERTGGSVSTLTIQRTQQEDSAVYLCASSLARGLETQYFGPGTRLLVL.

This clone was seen only once. The chain employs TRBV28 and TRBJ1-5; TRBD1 is a possible D gene (6 bases). Germline V gives CDR1 MDHEN, CDR2 SYDVKM. This CDR3 has 14 amino acids. The ends were cut back, 4 bases at V and 7 bases at J, with 14 bases in the middle. The CDR3 nucleotides read TGTGCCAGCAGTTACACGACAGGTGGGCAGCCCCAGCATTTT. It translates to CASSYTTGGQPQHF.

The count of this clone is one. V gene TRBV5-5 combines with J gene TRBJ1-4; no definite D call. Germline V gives CDR1 SGHKS, CDR2 YYEKEE (reference sequence). This CDR3 region has 14 residues. Trimming shortened V by 4 bases and J by 4 bases, and 11 bases separated the two germline ends. For the CDR3, the DNA is TGTGCCAGCAGCCCTTTAAGCTATAATGAAAAACTGTTTTTT. Translation gives CASSPLSYNEKLFF.

In this sample, this clone turned up a few times. The chain is built from TRBV6-6 and TRBJ2-5; perhaps TRBD2 as D (5 bases). The CDR3 spans 15 residues. The V gene's germline CDR1 is MNHNY and CDR2 SVGAGI (reference sequence). Trimming cost V 4 bases and J 1 base, with 13 bases left between them. The CDR3 DNA follows: TGTGCCAGCAGTTTCGCAGCGGAGACCCAAGAGACCCAGTACTTC. It codes for CASSFAAETQETQYF.

As regards this clone: An end of the junction does not agree with germline; a read error may underlie this. The rearrangement links TRBV5-1 to TRBJ1-4; 7 nucleotides align to TRBD1. The CDR3 length is 11 residues. Germline V gene sequence: CDR1 SGHRS, CDR2 YFSETQ. The CDR3 sequence: CASSEGQKSSF. DNA for the CDR3: TGCGCCAGCAGCGAGGGACAGAAGTCGAGTTTT.

In its sample, this clone was seen a few times. V usage is TRBV30 and J usage is TRBJ2-1; 14 bases map to TRBD2. Trimming cost V 8 bases and J 1 base; bases outside gene matches: 10. The germline CDR1 and CDR2 sequences are GTSNPN and SVGIG (reference sequence). The CDR3 loop spans 17 amino acids. CDR3 sequence: CAQKGLAGVGSYNEQFF. DNA for the CDR3: TGTGCCCAGAAGGGACTAGCGGGAGTAGGGTCCTACAATGAGCAGTTCTTC.

This chain joins TRBV2 and TRBJ1-5, with a weak D call TRBD1 (5 bases). Per germline, CDR1 SNHLY and CDR2 FYNNEI. This CDR3 comprises 14 residues. Trimming took 4 bases from V and 6 from J, leaving 13 bases between them. CDR3 residues: CASSAGTITQPQHF. Written as DNA, the CDR3 is TGTGCCAGCAGTGCCGGGACTATAACTCAGCCCCAGCATTTT.

The table lists this clone with a count of one. This sequence joins TRBV27 and TRBJ1-1; the D gene is possibly TRBD1 (5 bases). With 2 bases removed from V and 5 bases from J, the gap between germline ends came to 15 bases. The germline V gene encodes CDR1 MNHEY and CDR2 SMNVEV (reference sequence). The CDR3 runs to 15 residues. The CDR3 spells CASSLGGEGWTEAFF. The CDR3 coding sequence is TGTGCCAGCAGTTTAGGTGGGGAGGGGTGGACTGAAGCTTTCTTT.

The V and J genes are TRBV27 and TRBJ1-2; D possibly corresponds to TRBD1 (5 bases). The germline V gene encodes CDR1 MNHEY and CDR2 SMNVEV (reference sequence). There are 13 residues in the CDR3. The germline V and J ends were trimmed by 3 bases and 6 bases, with 11 bases remaining between them. CDR3 amino acids: CASSFPNRNGYTF. The CDR3 nucleotides are TGTGCCAGCAGTTTCCCGAACAGGAATGGCTACACCTTC.

CDR3 sequence reads: CASSLSERETQYF. The CDR3 DNA reads TGTGCCAGCAGCTTGTCGGAGCGAGAGACCCAGTACTTC. The V call is TRBV5-5, the J call TRBJ2-5; D unresolved. V was cut by 1 base and J by 4 bases, with 8 bases left in between. The CDR3 covers 13 residues. Germline lookup yields CDR1 SGHKS and CDR2 YYEKEE (reference sequence).

This clone was picked up a small number of times. The rearrangement links TRBV6-6 to TRBJ1-5, with 8 nucleotides matching TRBD1. Germline V lookup: CDR1 MNHNY, CDR2 SVGAGI (reference sequence). J was trimmed by 7 bases and V by 5 bases; bases with no gene match: 10. This CDR3 has 15 residues. CDR3 nucleotide sequence: TGTGCCAGCAGTCCGGGACAGGCCCCGGGACAGCCCCAGCATTTT. Translated, it gives CASSPGQAPGQPQHF.

The chain has TRBV5-1 and TRBJ2-5; D is perhaps TRBD1 (6 bases). CDR1 and CDR2 from the germline V gene are SGHRS and YFSETQ. Trimming shortened V by 1 base and J by 1 base, and 11 bases separated the two germline ends. CDR3 length equals 15 residues. In DNA form, the CDR3 reads TGCGCCAGCAGCTTGCTGTCACAGGGCCAAGAGACCCAGTACTTC. It translates to CASSLLSQGQETQYF.

This clone was detected a few times. J is TRBJ1-6 and V is TRBV2; 11 bases are a match to TRBD1. Germline CDR1 reads SNHLY; CDR2 reads FYNNEI. V dropped 6 bases and J dropped 9; count of bases not matched to a gene: 1. The CDR3 consists of 13 residues. Written as DNA, the CDR3 is TGTGCCAGCAGGGGGACAGGGGGTTCACCCCTCCACTTT. Residues: CASRGTGGSPLHF.

The chain combines TRBV11-2 with TRBJ2-7, with TRBD1 as a possible D gene (6 bases). The CDR3 runs 13 residues. The germline CDR1 and CDR2 sequences are SGHAT and FQNNGV. The V gene lost 5 bases and the J gene lost 2 bases, with 10 bases spanning the gap. This CDR3 is CASSADSPYEQYF. The CDR3, as DNA: TGTGCCAGCAGCGCGGACAGTCCCTACGAGCAGTACTTC.

The rearrangement joins TRBV5-1 to TRBJ1-4; 8 bases agree with TRBD1. The V and J ends lost 4 bases and 6 bases, in that order; junction bases with no gene match: 8. This CDR3 is built from 15 residues. CDR1 is SGHRS and CDR2 is YFSETQ in the germline V gene. The CDR3 DNA reads TGCGCCAGCAGCGCGACAGGGGCCCGCGATGAAAAACTGTTTTTT. This encodes CASSATGARDEKLFF.

The rearrangement uses TRBV5-1 and TRBJ2-1; TRBD2 agrees at 11 bases. CDR3 length equals 15 residues. V trimming: 4 bases; J trimming: 4 bases; junction bases outside the gene matches: 4. Germline V gives CDR1 SGHRS, CDR2 YFSETQ. The CDR3 bases are TGCGCCAGCAGCCCGACTAGCGGGACTTACAATGAGCAGTTCTTC. Protein product: CASSPTSGTYNEQFF. Full variable domain (missing parts from reference TRBV5-1 and TRBJ2-1): KAGVTQTPRYLIKTRGQQVTLSCSPISGHRSVSWYQQTPGQGLQFLFEYFSETQRNKGNFPGRFSGRQFSNSRSEMNVSTLELGDSALYLCASSPTSGTYNEQFFGPGTRLTVL.

This clone was observed a few times. This chain connects TRBV5-1 to TRBJ2-2; D is possibly TRBD1 (6 bases). V lost 2 bases and J lost 0, with 17 bases in between. The germline V gene encodes CDR1 SGHRS and CDR2 YFSETQ. The CDR3 extends over 18 amino acids. The CDR3 loop is CASSFIFGTPTNTGELFF. The CDR3, as DNA: TGCGCCAGCAGCTTTATCTTCGGGACACCTACGAACACCGGGGAGCTGTTTTTT.

CDR3 loop: CASSPSRTGASGYTF. The CDR3 DNA reads as TGTGCCAGCAGTCCCAGCCGGACAGGGGCAAGTGGCTACACCTTC. This chain links TRBV27 with TRBJ1-2; 9 bases fit TRBD1. This CDR3 comprises 15 residues. The germline gives CDR1 MNHEY, CDR2 SMNVEV (reference sequence). V was clipped by 5 bases and J by 7 bases; unmatched bases: 11.